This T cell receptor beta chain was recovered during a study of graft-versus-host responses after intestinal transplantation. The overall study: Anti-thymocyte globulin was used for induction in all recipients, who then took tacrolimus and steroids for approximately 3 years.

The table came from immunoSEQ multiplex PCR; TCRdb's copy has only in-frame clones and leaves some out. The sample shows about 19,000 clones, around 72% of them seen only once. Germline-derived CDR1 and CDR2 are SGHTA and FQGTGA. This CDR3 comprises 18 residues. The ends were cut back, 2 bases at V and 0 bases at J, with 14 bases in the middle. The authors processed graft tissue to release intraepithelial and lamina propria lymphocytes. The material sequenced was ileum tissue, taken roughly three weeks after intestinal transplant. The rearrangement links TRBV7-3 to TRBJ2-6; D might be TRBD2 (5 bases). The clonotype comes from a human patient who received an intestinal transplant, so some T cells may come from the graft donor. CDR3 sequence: CASSLERVGGSGANVLTF. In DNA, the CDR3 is TGTGCCAGCAGCTTAGAGAGGGTAGGAGGCTCTGGGGCCAACGTCCTGACTTTC. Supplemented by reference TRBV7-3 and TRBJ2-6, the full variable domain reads GAGVSQTPSNKVTEKGKYVELRCDPISGHTALYWYRQSLGQGPEFLIYFQGTGAADDSGLPNDRFFAVRPEGSVSTLKIQRTERGDSAVYLCASSLERVGGSGANVLTFGAGSRLTVL.